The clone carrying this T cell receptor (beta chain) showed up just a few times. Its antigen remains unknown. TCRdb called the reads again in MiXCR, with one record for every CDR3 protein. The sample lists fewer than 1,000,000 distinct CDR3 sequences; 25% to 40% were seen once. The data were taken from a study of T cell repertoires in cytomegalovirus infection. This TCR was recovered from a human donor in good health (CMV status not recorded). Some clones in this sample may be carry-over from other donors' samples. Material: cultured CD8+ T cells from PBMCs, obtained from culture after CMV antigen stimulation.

CDR3 sequence (DNA): TGCGCCAGCAGCCATGTACAGGGGGCGCCGGACTATGGCTACACCTTC. It specifies CASSHVQGAPDYGYTF. The rearrangement links TRBV4-1 to TRBJ1-2, with 9 nucleotides matching TRBD1. Germline CDR1 is MGHRA and CDR2 is YSYEKL. The CDR3 runs to 16 residues. Trimming removed 3 bases from V and 3 bases from J; junction bases left unmatched: 8.